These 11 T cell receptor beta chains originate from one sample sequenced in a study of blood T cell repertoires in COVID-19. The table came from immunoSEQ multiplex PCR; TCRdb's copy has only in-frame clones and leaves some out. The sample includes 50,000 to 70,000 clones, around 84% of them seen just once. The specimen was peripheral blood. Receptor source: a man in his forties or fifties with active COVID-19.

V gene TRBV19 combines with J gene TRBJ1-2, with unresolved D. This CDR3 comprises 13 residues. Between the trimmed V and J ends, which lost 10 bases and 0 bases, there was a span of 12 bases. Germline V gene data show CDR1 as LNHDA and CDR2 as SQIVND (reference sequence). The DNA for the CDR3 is TGTGCCACCCGACAATTTACTAACTATGGCTACACCTTC. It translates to CATRQFTNYGYTF.

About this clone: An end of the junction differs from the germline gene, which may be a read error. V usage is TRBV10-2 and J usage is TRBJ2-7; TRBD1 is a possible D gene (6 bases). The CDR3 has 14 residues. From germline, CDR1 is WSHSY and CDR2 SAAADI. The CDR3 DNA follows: TGCGCCAGCAGTGAGCAGGGGACCTCCAACGAGCAGTACTTC. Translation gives CASSEQGTSNEQYF.

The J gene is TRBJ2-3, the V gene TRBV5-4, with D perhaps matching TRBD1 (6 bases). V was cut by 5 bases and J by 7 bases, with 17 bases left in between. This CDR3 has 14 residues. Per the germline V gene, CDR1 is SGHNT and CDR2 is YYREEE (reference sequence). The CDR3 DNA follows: TGTGCCAGCAGAGCTCCCGATCAGGGGTATACGCAGTATTTT. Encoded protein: CASRAPDQGYTQYF.

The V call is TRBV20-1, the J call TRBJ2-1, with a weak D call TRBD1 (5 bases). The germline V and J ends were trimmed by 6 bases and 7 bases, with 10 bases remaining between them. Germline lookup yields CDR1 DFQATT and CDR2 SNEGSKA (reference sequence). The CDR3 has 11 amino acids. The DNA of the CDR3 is TGCAGTGCGGGGAAGGGGAATGAGCAGTTCTTC. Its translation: CSAGKGNEQFF.

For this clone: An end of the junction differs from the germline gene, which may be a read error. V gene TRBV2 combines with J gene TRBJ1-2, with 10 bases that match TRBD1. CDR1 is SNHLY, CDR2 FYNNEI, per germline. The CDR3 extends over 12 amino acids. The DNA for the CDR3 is TGTGCCAGCAGAGACGACAGGGGGCCCTCCCGTTTC. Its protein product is CASRDDRGPSRF.

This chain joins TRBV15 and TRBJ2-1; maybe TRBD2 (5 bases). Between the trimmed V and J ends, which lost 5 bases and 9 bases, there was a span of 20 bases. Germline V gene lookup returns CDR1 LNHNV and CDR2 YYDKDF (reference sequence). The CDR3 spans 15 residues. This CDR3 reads CATSPAVGMSFEQFF. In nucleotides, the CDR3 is TGTGCCACCAGCCCGGCAGTCGGGATGTCCTTTGAGCAGTTCTTC.

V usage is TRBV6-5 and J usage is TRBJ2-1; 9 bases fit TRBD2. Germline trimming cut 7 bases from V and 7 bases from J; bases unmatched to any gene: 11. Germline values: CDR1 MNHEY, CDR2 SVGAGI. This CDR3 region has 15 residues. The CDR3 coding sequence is TGTGCCAGCACCCGACTGGCGGGAGGGCAAAATGAGCAGTTCTTC. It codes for CASTRLAGGQNEQFF.

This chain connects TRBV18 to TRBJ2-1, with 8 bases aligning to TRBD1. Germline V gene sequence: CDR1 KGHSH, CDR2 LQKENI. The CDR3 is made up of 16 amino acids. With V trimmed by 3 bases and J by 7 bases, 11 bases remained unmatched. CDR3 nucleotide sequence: TGTGCCAGCTCACCTACCCAGGGGGCGCCTGGGAATGAGCAGTTCTTC. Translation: CASSPTQGAPGNEQFF.

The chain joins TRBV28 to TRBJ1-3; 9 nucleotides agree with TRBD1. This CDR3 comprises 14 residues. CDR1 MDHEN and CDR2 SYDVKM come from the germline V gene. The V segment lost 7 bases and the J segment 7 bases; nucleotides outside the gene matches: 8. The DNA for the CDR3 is TGTGCCAGCAACAGGGGGGGGACAGGGAACACCATATATTTT. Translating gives CASNRGGTGNTIYF. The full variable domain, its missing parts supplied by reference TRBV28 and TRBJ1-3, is DVKVTQSSRYLVKRTGEKVFLECVQDMDHENMFWYRQDPGLGLRLIYFSYDVKMKEKGDIPEGYSVSREKKERFSLILESASTNQTSMYLCASNRGGTGNTIYFGEGSWLTVV.

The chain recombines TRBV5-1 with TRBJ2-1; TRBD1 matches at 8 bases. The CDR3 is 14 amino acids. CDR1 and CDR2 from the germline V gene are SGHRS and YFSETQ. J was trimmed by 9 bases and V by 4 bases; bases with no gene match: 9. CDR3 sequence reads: CASSTGQGNGEQFF. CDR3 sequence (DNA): TGCGCCAGCAGCACCGGACAGGGAAATGGTGAGCAGTTCTTC.

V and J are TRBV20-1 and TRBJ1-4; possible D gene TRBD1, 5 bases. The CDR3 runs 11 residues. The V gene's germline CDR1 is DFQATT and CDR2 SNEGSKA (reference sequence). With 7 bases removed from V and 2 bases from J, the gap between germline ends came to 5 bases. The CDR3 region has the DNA TGCAGTGGACAGACTAATGAAAAACTGTTTTTT. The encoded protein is CSGQTNEKLFF.